This TCR beta chain comes out of a study of blood T cell repertoires in COVID-19 (dated by TCRdb to the early 2020s). Context from the whole study: Samples covering the acute and convalescent phases of COVID-19 were provided by collaborators in the United States, Italy and Spain. The material from the prospective study consisted of cDNA or gDNA derived from T cells, B-cell-depleted T cells, or PBMCs. Where available, HLA class I and class II types were taken from metadata supplied by the sample provider and were not determined by assay-based typing. The sample metadata nearly always contained a de-identified subject ID, COVID-19 status, age in years and sex. The dataset comprised deeply sampled blood TCRbeta repertoires from subjects exposed to, actively infected with, or recovered from COVID-19. A freely available public database, intended as a resource for researchers studying the immune response to SARS-CoV-2, is where the repertoires were released. The samples were drawn from the first 160 participants of the ongoing ImmuneRACE study and from some 1,300 subjects provided by 6 global collaborators.

TCRbeta CDR3 regions were amplified from genomic DNA by means of the immunoSEQ Assay, a bias-controlled multiplex PCR. Per the authors' processing: Within the assay, amplification of reference gene primers was used to estimate how many nucleated cells each sample contained. To quantify the absolute abundance of each unique TCRbeta CDR3 rearrangement, sequence reads were collapsed and filtered. For each sample, productive Simpson clonality was calculated by taking the square root of Simpson's diversity index across productive rearrangements. In its TCRdb copy, this immuneACCESS table keeps in-frame sequences only and misses some clones. Where compared with another copy, unresolved V genes explain less than half of these, and the others have no known cause. V and J calls and clone size are given by that table; D and trimming were obtained from the DNA. This sample comprises more than 150,000 clones, more than 70% of them detected only once. About 2.6% of the sample lies in the top ten.

The CDR3 runs 16 residues from the cysteine to the phenylalanine. Of all the DNA, just the CDR3 is kept, 48 bases in frame from base 1. The V end loses 0 bases and the J end loses 3 bases, and a stretch of 12 bases separates them. Per the germline V gene (reference sequence), SSHAT is the CDR1 and FNYEAQ is the CDR2. Collaborating institutions collected whole blood in K2EDTA tubes following their own protocols. For TCRbeta analysis, collaborator samples were shipped as frozen whole blood, as isolated PBMCs, or as DNA extracted from either sample type. For this clone: This clone's antigen is unknown. Base qualities are not recorded, but no much larger clone differs from it by a single base.

The paper's findings and limits, for the study overall: The amount of clinical and demographic metadata varied by source and participant and was provided uncurated.

The chain is made from TRBV7-7 and TRBJ2-1; perhaps TRBD2 is the D gene, with 7 bases matching. Source material: peripheral blood. The source of this sequence is a man in his 60s with acute or convalescent COVID-19. The DNA sequence reads TGTGCCAGCAGCTTAGCCCCGGGGGGCGACTACAATGAGCAGTTCTTC. This codes for CASSLAPGGDYNEQFF.